This entry lists 24 T cell receptor beta chains sequenced from one sample in a study of blood T cell repertoires in COVID-19. Data came from immunoSEQ multiplex PCR; TCRdb stores just in-frame clones and leaves some out. The sample yields 150,000 or so clones, around nine tenths seen once. The sample taken for sequencing was peripheral blood. These receptors all come from a man in his 60s with COVID-19, enrolled during active disease.

This chain joins TRBV12-3 or TRBV12-4 and TRBJ1-2, with TRBD1 as a possible D gene (5 bases). The V gene lost 2 bases and the J gene lost 4 bases, with 8 bases spanning the gap. There are 13 residues in the CDR3. CDR3 protein: CASSLTTVYGYTF. CDR3 in DNA: TGTGCCAGCAGTTTAACGACAGTCTATGGCTACACCTTC.

The chain combines TRBV2 with TRBJ1-1; D remains unclear. The CDR3 totals 15 residues. V was trimmed by 4 bases and J by 7 bases, leaving 19 bases between them. The germline V gene has CDR1 SNHLY and CDR2 FYNNEI. CDR3 in DNA: TGTGCCAGCAGTGTCAACAGCGGTCGTATGGGTGAAGCTTTCTTT. Encoded protein: CASSVNSGRMGEAFF.

The V and J genes are TRBV28 and TRBJ1-1, with TRBD1 identical over 7 bases. The CDR3 contains 15 residues. Looked up from germline, CDR1 is MDHEN and CDR2 is SYDVKM. Unmatched junction bases numbered 9, after V lost 4 bases and J lost 4 bases. Written as DNA, the CDR3 is TGTGCCAGCAGTTCCCTGGCAGGGGGAGGCACTGAAGCTTTCTTT. This gives the protein CASSSLAGGGTEAFF.

The DNA of the CDR3 is TGCGCCAGCAGCACCCCGGGACAGGGGGTATTGAACACTGAAGCTTTCTTT. Protein sequence: CASSTPGQGVLNTEAFF. The rearrangement uses TRBV4-1 and TRBJ1-1; 11 bases agree with TRBD1. Looked up from germline, CDR1 is MGHRA and CDR2 is YSYEKL. The CDR3 loop spans 17 amino acids. With V trimmed by 5 bases and J by 0 bases, 8 bases remained unmatched.

The chain combines TRBV20-1 with TRBJ2-7, with unresolved D. Trimming stripped 3 bases from V and 4 bases from J, with 4 bases between. The germline gives CDR1 DFQATT, CDR2 SNEGSKA (reference sequence). This CDR3 spans 10 amino acids. For the CDR3, the DNA is TGCAGTGCTAGCGTGTACGAGCAGTACTTC. As protein: CSASVYEQYF.

This chain uses TRBV19 with TRBJ1-6; weak D call: TRBD1 (5 bases). The CDR3 runs 13 residues. V was trimmed by 1 base and J by 7 bases, leaving 5 bases between them. Germline CDR1 reads LNHDA; CDR2 reads SQIVND (reference sequence). The CDR3 DNA reads as TGTGCCAGTAGTATAGCAGGGAATTCACCCCTCCACTTT. The encoded protein is CASSIAGNSPLHF.

The CDR3 sequence: CASSSFRQIAGNTIYF. The CDR3 region has the DNA TGTGCCAGCAGTTCCTTTCGACAGATTGCTGGAAACACCATATATTTT. The chain has TRBV6-5 and TRBJ1-3, with D possibly matching TRBD1 (5 bases). Germline lookup yields CDR1 MNHEY and CDR2 SVGAGI. Trimming left V 4 bases short and J 2 bases short, with 15 bases between. This CDR3 spans 16 amino acids.

The chain carries TRBV18 and TRBJ2-4; possible D gene TRBD1, 6 bases. Per germline, CDR1 KGHSH and CDR2 LQKENI. The V end was cut by 4 bases, the J end by 2 bases, with 12 bases between. The CDR3 has 15 residues. The CDR3 reads CASSQIDRPKNIQYF. The CDR3 region has the DNA TGTGCCAGCTCACAGATCGACAGGCCCAAAAACATTCAGTACTTC.

This chain links TRBV29-1 with TRBJ2-2; weak D call: TRBD2 (6 bases). The CDR3 is made up of 13 amino acids. V lost 8 bases, J lost 1 base, and 11 bases lay in between. In germline, CDR1 is SQVTM, CDR2 ANQGSEA. In nucleotides, the CDR3 is TGCAGCCTTGTGGAGGGGAACACCGGGGAGCTGTTTTTT. Residues: CSLVEGNTGELFF.

The table lists this clone with a few counts. V and J are TRBV11-3 and TRBJ1-4; D call uncertain. Looked up from germline, CDR1 is SGHNT and CDR2 is YENEEA. Trimming cost V 5 bases and J 4 bases, with 14 bases left between them. This CDR3 is built from 15 residues. DNA of the CDR3: TGTGCCAGCAGCCGGACGGGAAACGATAATGAAAAACTGTTTTTT. It is translated as CASSRTGNDNEKLFF.

The V gene is TRBV9, the J gene TRBJ2-5, with D hard to call. The CDR3 spans 13 residues. In germline, CDR1 is SGDLS, CDR2 YYNGEE. Trimming took off 3 bases at V and 0 bases at J, with 6 bases between the two ends. Here the CDR3 DNA reads TGTGCCAGCAGCGATCACTACCAAGAGACCCAGTACTTC. Translated, it gives CASSDHYQETQYF.

This chain uses TRBV10-3 with TRBJ2-3; TRBD2 matches 13 bases. V shed 3 bases, J shed 5 bases, and the junction held 5 bases outside the gene matches. From germline, CDR1 is ENHRY and CDR2 SYGVKD. The CDR3 covers 16 residues. CDR3 bases: TGTGCCATCAGTGAAACTAGCGGGGGGGCAAAAGATACGCAGTATTTT. This sequence encodes CAISETSGGAKDTQYF.

The chain employs TRBV15 and TRBJ2-1, with 9 bases fitting TRBD2. Germline V gives CDR1 LNHNV, CDR2 YYDKDF (reference sequence). V gave up 5 bases and J gave up 4 bases; unmatched junction bases: 6. The CDR3 is 15 residues long. The chain's CDR3 is CATSDGTSRYNEQFF. Written as DNA, the CDR3 is TGTGCCACCAGCGACGGGACTAGCCGTTACAATGAGCAGTTCTTC. Drawing the rest from reference TRBV15 and TRBJ2-1, the complete variable domain is DAMVIQNPRYQVTQFGKPVTLSCSQTLNHNVMYWYQQKSSQAPKLLFHYYDKDFNNEADTPDNFQSRRPNTSFCFLDIRSPGLGDTAMYLCATSDGTSRYNEQFFGPGTRLTVL.

V gene TRBV11-3 combines with J gene TRBJ2-7; D is undetermined. The CDR3 length is 12 residues. Deletions cut 1 base from V and 7 bases from J, with 8 bases between. Germline CDR1 is SGHNT and CDR2 is YENEEA. The CDR3 DNA follows: TGTGCCAGCAGCTTAGCTCCGAGGGAGCAGTACTTC. Its translation: CASSLAPREQYF. Variable domain in full (rest from reference TRBV11-3 and TRBJ2-7): EAGVVQSPRYKIIEKKQPVAFWCNPISGHNTLYWYLQNLGQGPELLIRYENEEAVDDSQLPKDRFSAERLKGVDSTLKIQPAELGDSAVYLCASSLAPREQYFGPGTRLTVT.

J is TRBJ1-6 and V is TRBV5-1; possibly TRBD1 for D (6 bases). This CDR3 comprises 17 residues. Germline loops: CDR1 SGHRS, CDR2 YFSETQ. Trimming stripped 1 base from V and 8 bases from J, with 19 bases between. DNA of the CDR3: TGCGCCAGCAGCTTGTCTCCCGGGACAACCCGGGATTCACCCCTCCACTTT. The encoded protein is CASSLSPGTTRDSPLHF.

This sequence joins TRBV3-1 (or the pseudogene TRBV3-2) and TRBJ1-1; TRBD1 matches 11 bases. Germline CDR1 is LGHDT and CDR2 is YNNKEL (reference sequence). CDR3 length equals 14 residues. The ends lost 0 bases at V and 10 bases at J; junction bases unmatched: 4. The CDR3 region is CASSQDGQGARAFF. The CDR3 DNA reads TGTGCCAGCAGCCAAGACGGACAGGGGGCGCGAGCTTTCTTT.

The V gene is TRBV6-5, the J gene TRBJ1-6; TRBD1 might be the D (5 bases). This CDR3 has 16 residues. The V gene's germline CDR1 is MNHEY and CDR2 SVGAGI. V was cut by 2 bases and J by 7 bases, with 15 bases left in between. CDR3 in amino acids: CASSYELGGRNSPLHF. CDR3 coding DNA: TGTGCCAGCAGTTACGAGCTCGGGGGACGCAATTCACCCCTCCACTTT.

This CDR3 reads CASSPLAQSTNEKLFF. The CDR3 DNA is TGCGCCAGCAGCCCGCTAGCACAATCAACTAATGAAAAACTGTTTTTT. The chain has TRBV5-1 and TRBJ1-4; no clear D. The CDR3 runs 16 residues. V lost 4 bases to trimming and J lost 0 bases, with 13 bases between them. CDR1 is SGHRS and CDR2 is YFSETQ in the germline V gene.

The chain employs TRBV11-3 and TRBJ1-1; TRBD1 matches 9 bases. Trimming at V came to 5 bases and at J to 7 bases, leaving 5 bases not matched to a gene. This CDR3 spans 13 amino acids. Germline loops: CDR1 SGHNT, CDR2 YENEEA. CDR3 amino acids: CASSLRDRVEAFF. The CDR3 region has the DNA TGTGCCAGCAGCCTCCGGGACAGGGTTGAAGCTTTCTTT.

The gene calls are TRBV18 and TRBJ2-3, with TRBD1 identical over 9 bases. The CDR3 loop spans 16 amino acids. Germline V gene sequence: CDR1 KGHSH, CDR2 LQKENI. V lost 4 bases, J lost 1 base, and 6 bases stayed unmatched. The CDR3 is CASSRRTGAGTDTQYF. The CDR3, as DNA: TGTGCCAGCTCACGGAGGACAGGGGCTGGCACAGATACGCAGTATTTT.

This clone was counted a single time. CDR3 coding DNA: TGCAGTGCCCACACTGGAAACACCATATATTTT. This translates into CSAHTGNTIYF. The V and J genes are TRBV20-1 and TRBJ1-3; D gene ambiguous. Germline V gives CDR1 DFQATT, CDR2 SNEGSKA (reference sequence). Deletions cut 6 bases from V and 2 bases from J, with 5 bases between. The CDR3 has 11 residues.

The chain employs TRBV6-5 and TRBJ2-1; 10 bases fit TRBD2. Unmatched junction bases numbered 9, after V lost 6 bases and J lost 7 bases. This CDR3 has 15 residues. Germline CDR1 MNHEY, CDR2 SVGAGI. The DNA of the CDR3 is TGTGCCAGCAGATCACTAGCGGGGCTCTGGAATGAGCAGTTCTTC. It is translated as CASRSLAGLWNEQFF.

V and J are TRBV10-3 and TRBJ1-3; D gene unclear. Germline V gene sequence: CDR1 ENHRY, CDR2 SYGVKD. The CDR3 length is 14 residues. V lost 6 bases, J lost 7 bases, and 16 bases lay in between. CDR3 in DNA: TGTGCCATCAGCCTACTGGCGGAGGCCAACACCATATATTTT. As protein: CAISLLAEANTIYF.

The chain combines TRBV7-2 with TRBJ1-4; D is perhaps TRBD1 (6 bases). The germline V gene has CDR1 SGHTA and CDR2 FQGNSA. The CDR3 is 17 amino acids. The germline V and J ends were trimmed by 5 bases and 8 bases, with 24 bases remaining between them. CDR3 sequence (DNA): TGTGCCAGCAGCCTCTTGGCCAGGGGAGATTTGGGGGAAAAACTGTTTTTT. Protein: CASSLLARGDLGEKLFF.